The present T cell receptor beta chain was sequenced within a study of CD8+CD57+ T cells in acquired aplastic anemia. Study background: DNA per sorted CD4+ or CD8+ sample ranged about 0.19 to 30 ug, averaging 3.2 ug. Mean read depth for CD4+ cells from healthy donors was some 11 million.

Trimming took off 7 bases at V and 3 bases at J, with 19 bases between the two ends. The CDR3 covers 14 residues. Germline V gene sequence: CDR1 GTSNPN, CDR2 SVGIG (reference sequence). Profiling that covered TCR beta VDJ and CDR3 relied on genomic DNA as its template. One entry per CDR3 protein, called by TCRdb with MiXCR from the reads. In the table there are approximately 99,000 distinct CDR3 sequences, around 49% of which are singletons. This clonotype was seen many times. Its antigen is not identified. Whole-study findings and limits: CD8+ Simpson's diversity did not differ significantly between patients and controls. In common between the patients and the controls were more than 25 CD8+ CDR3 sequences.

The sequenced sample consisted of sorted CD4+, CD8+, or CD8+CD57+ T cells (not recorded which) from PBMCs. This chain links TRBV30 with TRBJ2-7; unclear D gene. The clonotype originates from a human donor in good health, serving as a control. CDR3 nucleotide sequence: TGTGCCTTCGTATTGGTGACGGTCCGCTACGAGCAGTACTTC. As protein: CAFVLVTVRYEQYF.